The clone carrying this T cell receptor beta chain was counted only a few times. This sample is drawn from a study of shared clonotypes between healthy human individuals. It was around 180 ng DNA, 28,000 or so T cell genomes, that sorted-subset replicate PCRs used. Profiled with immunoSEQ multiplex PCR; TCRdb holds only in-frame clones, not every one. The sample carries roughly 700,000 clones, around 90% recorded once. The germline V gene encodes CDR1 SGHVS and CDR2 FNYEAQ. There are 14 residues in the CDR3. Trimming took 3 bases from V and 9 from J; bases not matched to a gene: 5. The V and J genes are TRBV7-6 and TRBJ1-6; 7 positions match TRBD1. This receptor was identified in a young man in good health. Some clones in this sample may be carry-over from other donors' samples. Sequenced input: memory CD8+ T cells from PBMCs. Subset defined: CD45RO+ cells pooled with CCR7-negative TemRA cells. CDR3 residues: CASSLTSGGSPLHF. The DNA of the CDR3 is TGTGCCAGCAGCTTGACCTCAGGGGGTTCACCCCTCCACTTT.